This passage covers 27 T cell receptor beta chains from one sample sequenced in a study of identifying expanded T cells in peripheral blood. Repertoires were generated with immunoSEQ multiplex PCR, while TCRdb's copy carries only in-frame clones and drops some. Among some 93,000 clones listed, 88% were seen once. What was sequenced was blood. These receptors came from a person aged 18-70 years in good health.

As for this clone: At one of its ends the junction is not consistent with the germline gene, which may arise from a read error. The rearrangement links TRBV5-1 to TRBJ2-7; 13 bases are a match to TRBD2. The CDR3 loop spans 16 amino acids. Germline CDR1 and CDR2: SGHRS and YFSETQ. In DNA, the CDR3 is TGCGCCAGCAGCTCCGGACTAGCGGGGGCCTCCCACGAGCAGTACTTC. Amino acids: CASSSGLAGASHEQYF.

V gene TRBV11-2 combines with J gene TRBJ2-2; D is perhaps TRBD1 (6 bases). The V gene's germline CDR1 is SGHAT and CDR2 FQNNGV. Deletions cut 5 bases from V and 6 bases from J, with 13 bases between. CDR3 length: 14 amino acids. CDR3 DNA: TGTGCCAGCAGCCTTACAGGGTTAGCCGGGGAGCTGTTTTTT. Translation: CASSLTGLAGELFF.

The genes are TRBV5-1 and TRBJ1-5; 9 bases match TRBD1. After removal of 4 bases from V and 3 bases from J, the junction contained 5 bases not matched to a gene. The CDR3 is 15 amino acids. Germline V CDR1 and CDR2: SGHRS, YFSETQ. CDR3 in amino acids: CASSPDRGVNQPQHF. For the CDR3, the DNA is TGCGCCAGCAGCCCGGACAGGGGAGTCAATCAGCCCCAGCATTTT.

The CDR3 region is CSVWVEREREQYF. The CDR3 coding sequence is TGCAGCGTTTGGGTGGAGCGGGAGCGGGAGCAGTACTTC. The gene calls are TRBV29-1 and TRBJ2-7; the match to TRBD2 covers 8 bases. This CDR3 spans 13 amino acids. CDR1 SQVTM and CDR2 ANQGSEA come from the germline V gene. The ends lost 5 bases at V and 7 bases at J; junction bases unmatched: 10.

The CDR3 nucleotides are TGTGCCAGCAGCGACGGGACTAGCGGGAATACAGATACGCAGTATTTT. It specifies CASSDGTSGNTDTQYF. The chain carries TRBV9 and TRBJ2-3; 13 bases agree with TRBD2. The V gene's germline CDR1 is SGDLS and CDR2 YYNGEE. CDR3 size: 16 residues. The V segment lost 3 bases and the J segment 3 bases; nucleotides outside the gene matches: 4.

The CDR3 coding sequence is TGTGCCAGCAGCAAAGACGTGGAGGACCGTGTCGGGTACCAAGGGGGTGCGCCTTTC. Translating gives CASSKDVEDRVGYQGGAPF. V and J are TRBV21-1 and TRBJ2-7; the table gives TRBD1 as D, unverified against the DNA. TRBV21-1 is reported as a pseudogene. This CDR3 contains 19 residues.

This chain joins TRBV6-5 and TRBJ2-7; D may be TRBD1 (6 bases). The V gene lost 5 bases and the J gene lost 5 bases, with 13 bases spanning the gap. Germline V gene lookup returns CDR1 MNHEY and CDR2 SVGAGI. This CDR3 comprises 13 residues. DNA of the CDR3: TGTGCCAGCAGTCGTCCCGGGACAAACGAGCAGTACTTC. This sequence encodes CASSRPGTNEQYF.

This clone showed up just once. The V and J genes are TRBV28 and TRBJ2-6, with D hard to call. V gave up 4 bases and J gave up 5 bases, with 3 bases separating them. This CDR3 is built from 12 residues. The germline gives CDR1 MDHEN, CDR2 SYDVKM. The CDR3 DNA follows: TGTGCCAGCAGTTCGCGGGCCAACGTCCTGACTTTC. Translation: CASSSRANVLTF.

The V call is TRBV28, the J call TRBJ2-2; D gene uncertain. The length of the CDR3 is 12 residues. Trimming stripped 6 bases from V and 1 base from J, with 3 bases between. The germline gives CDR1 MDHEN, CDR2 SYDVKM. The DNA of the CDR3 is TGTGCCAGCAGCGGGAACACCGGGGAGCTGTTTTTT. Its translation is CASSGNTGELFF.

V usage is TRBV5-8 and J usage is TRBJ1-5, with 7 bases fitting TRBD1. After removal of 9 bases from V and 10 bases from J, the junction contained 25 bases not matched to a gene. Per germline, CDR1 SGHTS and CDR2 YDEGEE. This CDR3 region has 17 residues. The CDR3 is CATPPTREGGPGEPQHF. CDR3 nucleotides: TGTGCCACCCCTCCCACTAGAGAAGGGGGCCCGGGGGAACCCCAGCATTTT.

This chain uses TRBV10-3 with TRBJ2-1, with TRBD2 matching 8 bases. V was pared by 3 bases and J by 6 bases, with 4 bases of the junction left unmatched. In germline, CDR1 is ENHRY, CDR2 SYGVKD. The CDR3 sequence is 14 residues long. CDR3 in DNA: TGTGCCATCAGTGACCGGACTAGCACCAATGAGCAGTTCTTC. Protein sequence: CAISDRTSTNEQFF.

The chain employs TRBV6-1 and TRBJ1-2, with D perhaps matching TRBD1 (5 bases). The germline V gene has CDR1 MNHNS and CDR2 SASEGT. V dropped 4 bases and J dropped 6 bases, with 18 bases sitting between them. This CDR3 is built from 15 residues. This chain's CDR3 is CASSVELWDFNGYTF. CDR3 nucleotide sequence: TGTGCCAGCAGTGTGGAACTCTGGGACTTCAATGGCTACACCTTC.

This sequence joins TRBV7-3 and TRBJ1-4, with 8 nucleotides matching TRBD1. V gave up 0 bases and J gave up 7 bases; unmatched junction bases: 4. The CDR3 length is 15 residues. CDR1 and CDR2 from the germline V gene are SGHTA and FQGTGA. CDR3 loop: CASSLTGQGAEKLFF. The CDR3 nucleotides read TGTGCCAGCAGCTTAACAGGGCAGGGGGCTGAAAAACTGTTTTTT.

V and J are TRBV9 and TRBJ1-5; D possibly corresponds to TRBD1 (5 bases). V was cut by 3 bases and J by 6 bases, with 13 bases left in between. The CDR3 has 14 residues. The germline gives CDR1 SGDLS, CDR2 YYNGEE. CDR3 residues: CASSAGTQGQPQHF. The CDR3 DNA sequence: TGTGCCAGCAGCGCCGGGACTCAGGGTCAGCCCCAGCATTTT.

This clone was seen once. V is TRBV7-3 and J is TRBJ2-1, with unresolved D. The CDR3 consists of 13 residues. Germline loops: CDR1 SGHTA, CDR2 FQGTGA. V was shortened by 5 bases and J by 4 bases, with 9 bases between the two germline ends. CDR3 sequence reads: CASSLSLYNEQFF. CDR3 DNA: TGTGCCAGCAGCCTATCCCTATACAATGAGCAGTTCTTC.

This clone was seen more than once but under ten times. This sequence joins TRBV29-1 and TRBJ1-5; a weak D match, TRBD1 (5 bases). The germline V gene has CDR1 SQVTM and CDR2 ANQGSEA. Trimming took 4 bases from V and 6 from J, leaving 13 bases between them. The CDR3 consists of 13 residues. CDR3 loop: CSVGLGTGQPQHF. CDR3 sequence (DNA): TGCAGCGTTGGCCTCGGGACGGGTCAGCCCCAGCATTTT.

This clone has a single count. This rearrangement joins TRBV30 to TRBJ1-6; tentative D call: TRBD1 (6 bases). This CDR3 has 13 amino acids. Germline V lookup: CDR1 GTSNPN, CDR2 SVGIG (reference sequence). V lost 4 bases, J lost 10 bases, and 14 bases lay in between. The CDR3 spells CAWNNRVRSPLHF. In nucleotides, the CDR3 is TGTGCCTGGAACAACAGGGTGCGCTCACCCCTCCACTTT.

The chain recombines TRBV28 with TRBJ2-7, with 11 bases matching TRBD1. Germline V gives CDR1 MDHEN, CDR2 SYDVKM. The CDR3 extends over 15 amino acids. J gave up 3 bases and V 4 bases, and 5 bases lay outside the gene matches. The CDR3 reads CASSSSGTGGYEQYF. The DNA for the CDR3 is TGTGCCAGCAGTTCCTCCGGGACAGGGGGCTACGAGCAGTACTTC.

The chain carries TRBV27 and TRBJ2-7, with TRBD1 matching 8 bases. Germline V gene sequence: CDR1 MNHEY, CDR2 SMNVEV (reference sequence). This CDR3 is built from 15 residues. V lost 5 bases and J lost 5; bases outside the gene matches: 11. The CDR3 DNA sequence: TGTGCCAGCAGTCCACCCCGGACAGGGTTTGACGAGCAGTACTTC. It codes for CASSPPRTGFDEQYF.

CDR3 residues: CASSLHPGLAGDNEQFF. Here the CDR3 DNA reads TGTGCCAGCAGCTTGCACCCGGGACTAGCGGGAGACAATGAGCAGTTCTTC. This chain uses TRBV5-4 with TRBJ2-1, with 14 nucleotides matching TRBD2. The CDR3 runs 17 residues. The V segment lost 1 base and the J segment 5 bases; nucleotides outside the gene matches: 5. CDR1 and CDR2 (germline): SGHNT, YYREEE (reference sequence).

The gene calls are TRBV6-6 and TRBJ1-6, with TRBD1 matching 8 bases. The CDR3 has 15 amino acids. The J segment lost 7 bases and the V segment lost 8 bases, leaving 10 bases of the junction unmatched. The germline V gene encodes CDR1 MNHNY and CDR2 SVGAGI (reference sequence). The CDR3 nucleotides are TGTGCCAGCCTGACAGGGGATCGAATCAATTCACCCCTCCACTTT. It yields the protein CASLTGDRINSPLHF.

This clone was detected a few times. The chain combines TRBV6-4 with TRBJ2-6; D remains ambiguous. CDR1 is MRHNA and CDR2 is SNTAGT in the germline V gene. The CDR3 runs to 16 residues. Trimming removed 3 bases from V and 0 bases from J, with 9 bases in between. The CDR3 DNA sequence: TGTGCCAGCAGTGAAGGACGGAGCTCTGGGGCCAACGTCCTGACTTTC. It is translated as CASSEGRSSGANVLTF.

V and J are TRBV4-1 and TRBJ2-1; 10 bases agree with TRBD2. The CDR3 runs to 14 residues. CDR1 is MGHRA and CDR2 is YSYEKL in the germline V gene. Trimming at V came to 4 bases and at J to 8 bases, leaving 5 bases not matched to a gene. CDR3 amino acids: CASSLERGGHEQFF. The CDR3 DNA sequence: TGCGCCAGCAGCCTCGAGCGGGGGGGCCATGAGCAGTTCTTC.

The V and J genes are TRBV28 and TRBJ2-5; D is possibly TRBD2 (6 bases). CDR1 and CDR2 (germline): MDHEN, SYDVKM. The CDR3 extends over 14 amino acids. V was pared by 3 bases and J by 5 bases, with 13 bases between. In DNA form, the CDR3 reads TGTGCCAGCAGTTTGGGACTTAATAGGGAGACCCAGTACTTC. It translates to CASSLGLNRETQYF.

This clone occurred once. The V and J genes are TRBV5-1 and TRBJ2-7; 9 bases match TRBD1. The CDR3 covers 14 residues. V lost 0 bases to trimming and J lost 6 bases; unmatched junction nucleotides: 4. Germline V gene sequence: CDR1 SGHRS, CDR2 YFSETQ. The CDR3 spells CASSLVGQGSEQYF. CDR3 sequence (DNA): TGCGCCAGCAGCTTGGTTGGACAGGGGTCCGAGCAGTACTTC.

This clone appeared a few times. The chain combines TRBV6-5 with TRBJ1-2, with 9 bases fitting TRBD1. Germline lookup yields CDR1 MNHEY and CDR2 SVGAGI. This CDR3 contains 14 residues. J was trimmed by 7 bases and V by 8 bases; bases with no gene match: 11. CDR3 sequence reads: CASGGLTGGGGYTF. CDR3 nucleotide sequence: TGTGCCAGCGGGGGACTTACAGGGGGCGGTGGCTACACCTTC.

The chain carries TRBV6-6 and TRBJ1-2; 10 bases agree with TRBD1. Germline V lookup: CDR1 MNHNY, CDR2 SVGAGI (reference sequence). The ends lost 4 bases at V and 3 bases at J; junction bases unmatched: 5. The CDR3 has 15 amino acids. In DNA, the CDR3 is TGTGCCAGCAGTTCCCCGGACAGGGGGTACTATGGCTACACCTTC. It encodes CASSSPDRGYYGYTF.